This T cell receptor beta chain was sequenced for a study of CD8+ T cells in alopecia areata. About the research overall: Patients received oral tofacitinib, 5 to 10 mg twice daily, for moderate-to-severe alopecia areata.

For this clone: Its antigen remains unidentified.

Lesional scalp punch biopsies and peripheral blood came from alopecia areata patients. The study, taken as a whole, reports: More clonal than normal scalp was lesional scalp, particularly alopecia totalis/universalis.

Extracted RNA was reverse transcribed, and the resulting cDNA served as sequencing template. Sequenced by immunoSEQ multiplex PCR; TCRdb stores in-frame clones only, minus some. The table has some 170,000 clones, around 64% seen once. Trimming removed 1 base from V and 6 bases from J, with 12 bases in between. Germline values: CDR1 GTSNPN, CDR2 SVGIG (reference sequence). The CDR3 loop spans 13 amino acids. Specimen: CD8+ T cells sorted from blood, collected at week 0. V is TRBV30 and J is TRBJ1-2, with unresolved D. The clonotype was recovered from a human donor with alopecia areata. This CDR3 is CAWSGLTNDGYTF. The DNA for the CDR3 is TGTGCCTGGAGTGGACTGACAAACGATGGCTACACCTTC.